This T cell receptor (beta chain) was recovered during a study of blood T cell repertoires in COVID-19 (dated by TCRdb to about 2020). Turning to the overall study: Samples from collaborators originated in the United States, Italy and Spain and spanned both the acute and convalescent phases of COVID-19. The dataset comprised deeply sampled blood TCRbeta repertoires from subjects exposed to, actively infected with, or recovered from COVID-19. The prospective study material was composed of cDNA or gDNA derived from T cells, B-cell-depleted T cells, or PBMCs. Samples came from the ongoing ImmuneRACE study (first 160 participants) plus 1,254 subjects from 6 global collaborators. A de-identified subject ID, COVID-19 status, age in years and sex were almost always included in the sample metadata. Where available, HLA class I and class II types were obtained from metadata supplied by the sample provider rather than from assay-based typing. The repertoires were made available in a free public database intended to serve as a resource for research on the immune response to SARS-CoV-2. Broad study findings and their caveats: The quantity of clinical and demographic metadata differed by source and by participant and was supplied without curation.

The immunoSEQ Assay, a bias-controlled multiplex PCR, was used to amplify TCRbeta CDR3 regions from genomic DNA. The authors' analysis ran thus. Within the assay, amplification of reference gene primers was used to estimate how many nucleated cells each sample contained. To quantify the absolute abundance of each unique TCRbeta CDR3 rearrangement, sequence reads were collapsed and filtered. For each sample, productive Simpson clonality was calculated as the square root of Simpson's diversity index across productive rearrangements. The table was pulled from immuneACCESS by TCRdb, which kept in-frame rearrangements only. Such tables lose some clones; where checked, under half of the loss comes from unresolved V genes, and the rest has no known cause. V and J calls and clone size are copied from that table; D and trimming were computed from the DNA. Present in this sample are approximately 260,000 clones, approximately 85% of which were seen just once. Jointly, the top ten make up 11% of the sample.

The junction shows trimming of 4 bases on V and 2 bases on J, plus 16 bases between the germline ends. From the germline V gene, CDR1 is SGHRS and CDR2 is YFSETQ. Including the terminal cysteine and phenylalanine, the CDR3 comprises 15 residues. Just CDR3 DNA is preserved here, 45 bases in frame from base 1. Whole blood was collected in K2EDTA tubes by collaborating institutions according to the institutions' own protocols. For TCRbeta analysis, collaborator samples were shipped as frozen whole blood, as isolated PBMCs, or as DNA extracted from either sample type. In the case of this clone: Its antigen remains undetermined. No base-level quality is on record; no much larger clone is a single base apart.

The V and J genes are TRBV5-1 and TRBJ2-7; a tentative D call is TRBD2 (7 bases match). The sample taken for sequencing was peripheral blood. The source is a woman aged 70 to 79 with acute or convalescent COVID-19. The CDR3 corresponds to CASSGGRGPAYEQYF. The DNA sequence is given as TGCGCCAGCAGCGGGGGGCGGGGGCCAGCCTACGAGCAGTACTTC.